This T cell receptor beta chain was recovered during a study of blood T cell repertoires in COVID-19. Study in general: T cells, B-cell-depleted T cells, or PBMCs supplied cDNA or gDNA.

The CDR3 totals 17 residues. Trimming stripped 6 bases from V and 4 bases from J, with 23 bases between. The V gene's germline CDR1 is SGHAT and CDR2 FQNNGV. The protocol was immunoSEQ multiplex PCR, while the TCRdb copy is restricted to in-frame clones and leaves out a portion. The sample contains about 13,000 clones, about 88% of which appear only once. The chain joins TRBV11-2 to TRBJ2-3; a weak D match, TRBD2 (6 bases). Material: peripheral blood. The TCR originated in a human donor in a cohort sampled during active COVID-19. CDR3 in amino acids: CASSSRSLAIGADTQYF. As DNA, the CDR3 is TGTGCCAGCAGTTCGAGATCTCTAGCGATTGGAGCAGATACGCAGTATTTT.